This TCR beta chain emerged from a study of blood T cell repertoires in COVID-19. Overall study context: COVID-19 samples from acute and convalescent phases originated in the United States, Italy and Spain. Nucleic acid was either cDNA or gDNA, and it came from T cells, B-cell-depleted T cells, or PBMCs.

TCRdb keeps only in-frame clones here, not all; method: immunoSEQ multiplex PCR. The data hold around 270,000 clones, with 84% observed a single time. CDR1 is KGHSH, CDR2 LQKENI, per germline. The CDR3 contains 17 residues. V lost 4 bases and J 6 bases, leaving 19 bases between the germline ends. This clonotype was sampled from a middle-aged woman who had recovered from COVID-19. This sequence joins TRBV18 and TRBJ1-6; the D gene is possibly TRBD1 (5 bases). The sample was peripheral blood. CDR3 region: CASSLMFGRGSNSPLHF. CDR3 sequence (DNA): TGTGCCAGCTCACTAATGTTTGGAAGGGGCTCTAATTCACCCCTCCACTTT.